Only one count was recorded for the clone carrying this TCR beta chain. Its cognate antigen is unknown. This CDR3 is 21 amino acids long. The data derive from a study of shared clonotypes between healthy human individuals. The overall study: Per donor, three plates held CD4 naive cells, three held CD4 memory, two held CD8 naive and one held CD8 memory. Study findings and constraints: Shared clonotypes: 4.5% to 5% naive CD4, approximately 3.4% naive CD8, around 2.4% memory CD4, around 0.4% memory CD8.

The sorted-subset replicate PCRs were given around 190 ng DNA, which is 31,000 or so T cell genomes. Clones were sequenced by immunoSEQ multiplex PCR, and TCRdb holds only the in-frame ones, with some missing. The profile shows about 2.3 million clones, more than 80% of them singletons. This chain links TRBV1 with TRBJ2-4; TRBD2, as called in the table, went unchecked against the DNA. TRBV1 is marked as a pseudogene. The sequence was collected from a man between 18 and 35 years old in good health. Some clones in this sample may be carry-over from other donors' samples. The source material was naive CD4+ T cells from PBMCs. As to subset: CD45RA+ positively selected. Written as DNA, the CDR3 is TGCACCAGCAGCCAAGATCATCGAGCGGGAATCTCAACGTTAGCCAAAAACATTCAGTACTTC. The encoded protein is CTSSQDHRAGISTLAKNIQYF.